Listed here are 26 T cell receptor beta chains from one sample, sequenced in a study of cytomegalovirus exposure and HLA in healthy donors. The PCR had 60 Vbeta and 13 Jbeta primers. Sequenced by immunoSEQ multiplex PCR; TCRdb stores in-frame clones only, minus some. Among some 90,000 clones listed, approximately 80% were seen once. The sample consisted of PBMCs. These receptor sequences come from a woman aged 50 to 60 in good health and CMV-seropositive.

This chain joins TRBV10-3 and TRBJ2-1; D possibly corresponds to TRBD2 (7 bases). CDR1 and CDR2 (germline): ENHRY, SYGVKD. Trimming cost V 1 base and J 5 bases, with 12 bases left between them. There are 15 residues in the CDR3. The chain's CDR3 is CAISEYRGANNEQFF. Here the CDR3 DNA reads TGTGCCATCAGTGAGTATCGGGGGGCAAACAATGAGCAGTTCTTC.

This sequence joins TRBV27 and TRBJ2-1; D may be TRBD1 (6 bases). Per the germline V gene, CDR1 is MNHEY and CDR2 is SMNVEV (reference sequence). The CDR3 extends over 13 amino acids. V was clipped by 2 bases and J by 9 bases, with 11 bases between them. CDR3 in amino acids: CASSLTGGSEQFF. The CDR3 region has the DNA TGTGCCAGCAGTTTAACTGGGGGCAGTGAGCAGTTCTTC.

The chain recombines TRBV9 with TRBJ2-5; D is possibly TRBD2 (5 bases). CDR3 length: 14 amino acids. In germline, CDR1 is SGDLS, CDR2 YYNGEE. Trimming pared 0 bases from V and 5 bases from J, leaving 11 bases between. The CDR3 reads CASSVDRGPETQYF. DNA of the CDR3: TGTGCCAGCAGCGTAGACAGAGGGCCGGAGACCCAGTACTTC. The entire variable domain, with the rest obtained from reference TRBV9 and TRBJ2-5, is as follows: DSGVTQTPKHLITATGQRVTLRCSPRSGDLSVYWYQQSLDQGLQFLIQYYNGEERAKGNILERFSAQQFPDLHSELNLSSLELGDSALYFCASSVDRGPETQYFGPGTRLLVL.

This chain uses TRBV9 with TRBJ1-1; D might be TRBD1 (5 bases). The CDR3 sequence is 14 residues long. V shed 2 bases and J shed 1 base, with 9 bases lying between them. Germline V gene lookup returns CDR1 SGDLS and CDR2 YYNGEE. In nucleotides, the CDR3 is TGTGCCAGCAGCGTCCAGGGCCAGAACACTGAAGCTTTCTTT. Amino acid sequence: CASSVQGQNTEAFF.

The V and J genes are TRBV21-1 and TRBJ2-2; the DNA was not used to check the table's D call, TRBD2. TRBV21-1 is a recognized pseudogene. CDR3 length: 14 residues. CDR3 region: CASSKGLNTGELFF. CDR3 DNA sequence: TGTGCCAGCAGCAAGGGACTAAACACCGGGGAGCTGTTTTTT.

This clone was detected a few times. The J gene is TRBJ2-5, the V gene TRBV11-2; 10 nucleotides line up with TRBD1. The germline V gene encodes CDR1 SGHAT and CDR2 FQNNGV. The CDR3 consists of 14 residues. V shed 7 bases, J shed 5 bases, and the junction held 7 bases outside the gene matches. The CDR3 sequence is CASNGQGESETQYF. In DNA form, the CDR3 reads TGTGCCAGCAACGGACAGGGGGAGTCGGAGACCCAGTACTTC. The entire variable domain, with the rest obtained from reference TRBV11-2 and TRBJ2-5, is as follows: EAGVAQSPRYKIIEKRQSVAFWCNPISGHATLYWYQQILGQGPKLLIQFQNNGVVDDSQLPKDRFSAERLKGVDSTLKIQPAKLEDSAVYLCASNGQGESETQYFGPGTRLLVL.

The chain uses TRBV2 and TRBJ1-5; no firm D call. V lost 3 bases to trimming and J lost 0 bases, with 3 bases between them. Per germline, CDR1 SNHLY and CDR2 FYNNEI. The CDR3 length is 13 residues. The DNA of the CDR3 is TGTGCCAGCAGTGACATTAGCAATCAGCCCCAGCATTTT. It translates to CASSDISNQPQHF. Drawing the rest from reference TRBV2 and TRBJ1-5, the complete variable domain is EPEVTQTPSHQVTQMGQEVILRCVPISNHLYFYWYRQILGQKVEFLVSFYNNEISEKSEIFDDQFSVERPDGSNFTLKIRSTKLEDSAMYFCASSDISNQPQHFGDGTRLSIL.

The rearrangement uses TRBV5-1 and TRBJ1-2; possible D gene TRBD1, 5 bases. The CDR3 has 15 amino acids. V was shortened by 2 bases and J by 2 bases, with 13 bases between the two germline ends. Per the germline V gene, CDR1 is SGHRS and CDR2 is YFSETQ. The CDR3 region is CASSFRQFRNYGYTF. The CDR3 DNA sequence: TGCGCCAGCAGCTTCAGACAGTTCCGCAACTATGGCTACACCTTC.

This clone occurred once. DNA for the CDR3: TGCGCCAGCACCCTAAGGGGGCCAGGTGGGGGCACTGAAGCTTTCTTT. Amino acid sequence: CASTLRGPGGGTEAFF. This rearrangement joins TRBV5-1 to TRBJ1-1; 7 bases agree with TRBD1. The CDR3 runs to 16 residues. V lost 6 bases to trimming and J lost 4 bases; unmatched junction nucleotides: 15. The germline CDR1 and CDR2 sequences are SGHRS and YFSETQ.

The chain carries TRBV27 and TRBJ2-7; D is possibly TRBD1 (5 bases). The CDR3 spans 13 residues. Germline CDR1 MNHEY, CDR2 SMNVEV (reference sequence). Deletions cut 0 bases from V and 4 bases from J, with 7 bases between. The CDR3, as DNA: TGTGCCAGCAGTTTATCGTCAGGGTACGAGCAGTACGTC. Its translation is CASSLSSGYEQYV.

The J gene is TRBJ1-5, the V gene TRBV6-1; possible D gene TRBD1, 6 bases. The V end lost 5 bases, the J end lost 3 bases, and 14 bases lay between the germline ends. The CDR3 runs 15 residues. Germline loops: CDR1 MNHNS, CDR2 SASEGT. In nucleotides, the CDR3 is TGTGCCAGCAGTTGGGGGCTGGGGGTCAATCAGCCCCAGCATTTT. Protein: CASSWGLGVNQPQHF.

Here the CDR3 DNA reads TGTGCCAGCAGCGTGGGACAGGGGGCGGGTCAGCCCCAGCATTTT. Translation: CASSVGQGAGQPQHF. The chain combines TRBV13 with TRBJ1-5; 12 bases are shared with TRBD1. Germline CDR1 reads PRHDT; CDR2 reads FYEKMQ (reference sequence). The CDR3 is 15 amino acids. The ends lost 5 bases at V and 6 bases at J; junction bases unmatched: 5.

The genes are TRBV11-3 and TRBJ2-5; 7 nucleotides line up with TRBD2. The J segment lost 5 bases and the V segment lost 3 bases, leaving 3 bases of the junction unmatched. The CDR3 spans 13 residues. CDR1 is SGHNT, CDR2 YENEEA, per germline. The CDR3 is CASSFGLDETQYF. The CDR3, as DNA: TGTGCCAGCAGCTTCGGACTAGATGAGACCCAGTACTTC.

The rearrangement uses TRBV6-1 and TRBJ2-1; 9 nucleotides align to TRBD2. The CDR3 length is 14 residues. CDR1 MNHNS and CDR2 SASEGT come from the germline V gene. V shed 3 bases and J 8 bases; nucleotides not matched to a gene: 5. In DNA form, the CDR3 reads TGTGCCAGCAGTGACGGACTAGCGAACGATGAGCAGTTCTTC. Translating gives CASSDGLANDEQFF.

The chain is built from TRBV27 and TRBJ2-7; TRBD2 might be the D (5 bases). Trimming stripped 6 bases from V and 4 bases from J, with 13 bases between. CDR1 and CDR2 from the germline V gene are MNHEY and SMNVEV (reference sequence). The CDR3 is made up of 13 amino acids. The CDR3 DNA sequence: TGTGCCAGCAGCCGCCGGGGTCCTTACGAGCAGTACTTC. Amino acids: CASSRRGPYEQYF.

This sequence joins TRBV6-1 and TRBJ1-1, with D uncertain. The length of the CDR3 is 12 residues. The V gene's germline CDR1 is MNHNS and CDR2 SASEGT. Trimming took off 8 bases at V and 5 bases at J, with 12 bases between the two ends. The DNA for the CDR3 is TGTGCCAGCTCCCTCACCGGGACTGAAGCTTTCTTT. This encodes CASSLTGTEAFF.

The rearrangement uses TRBV5-1 and TRBJ1-6; tentatively, D is TRBD1 (6 bases). V gave up 7 bases and J gave up 6 bases, with 11 bases separating them. Germline CDR1 reads SGHRS; CDR2 reads YFSETQ. The CDR3 loop spans 13 amino acids. The DNA for the CDR3 is TGCGCCAGCCGGGACACCGTTAATTCACCCCTCCACTTT. It encodes CASRDTVNSPLHF.

This chain joins TRBV11-2 and TRBJ1-2; weak D call: TRBD1 (6 bases). Trimming removed 1 base at V and 3 bases at J, with 21 bases between. This CDR3 has 18 amino acids. CDR1 is SGHAT, CDR2 FQNNGV, per germline. DNA of the CDR3: TGTGCCAGCAGCTTAGTTAGGGGAACCAGGGGCGCCCACTATGGCTACACCTTC. This sequence encodes CASSLVRGTRGAHYGYTF.

V is TRBV2 and J is TRBJ1-5; no clear D gene. Germline V lookup: CDR1 SNHLY, CDR2 FYNNEI. Trimming removed 2 bases from V and 5 bases from J, with 10 bases in between. The CDR3 spans 14 residues. CDR3 bases: TGTGCCAGCAGTGAAATGAGGGAGGATCAGCCCCAGCATTTT. It is translated as CASSEMREDQPQHF.

The gene calls are TRBV5-1 and TRBJ2-1; the D gene is possibly TRBD2 (6 bases). The CDR3 extends over 15 amino acids. CDR1 is SGHRS and CDR2 is YFSETQ in the germline V gene. V lost 0 bases, J lost 6 bases, and 13 bases lay in between. CDR3 residues: CASSLGPRDSNEQFF. CDR3 bases: TGCGCCAGCAGCTTGGGTCCCCGGGACTCCAATGAGCAGTTCTTC.

This clone is a singleton in its sample. The chain carries TRBV30 and TRBJ2-2; 10 positions match TRBD1. V trimming: 8 bases; J trimming: 9 bases; junction bases outside the gene matches: 6. Germline loops: CDR1 GTSNPN, CDR2 SVGIG (reference sequence). This CDR3 has 12 amino acids. This chain's CDR3 is CATTGGNWELFF. The CDR3 nucleotides are TGTGCCACGACAGGGGGCAACTGGGAGCTGTTTTTT.

In the case of this clone: Compared with germline, one end of the junction differs, possibly owing to a read error. The chain couples TRBV6-4 to TRBJ2-3; 7 bases fit TRBD2. There are 14 residues in the CDR3. Germline V gives CDR1 MRHNA, CDR2 SNTAGT. For the CDR3, the DNA is TGTGCCAGTAGTGCGGCGGGAGGCACAGATACGCAGTATTTT. Amino acid sequence: CASSAAGGTDTQYF.

The chain uses TRBV10-2 and TRBJ2-1; D unresolved. This CDR3 has 12 amino acids. In germline, CDR1 is WSHSY, CDR2 SAAADI. V lost 1 base to trimming and J lost 15 bases, with 13 bases between them. The CDR3 nucleotides read TGCGCCAGCAGTGAGTTCCTGGCGGAAGGGTTCTTC. This codes for CASSEFLAEGFF.

The V call is TRBV30, the J call TRBJ1-1; 9 nucleotides agree with TRBD1. CDR3 length: 11 residues. Unmatched junction bases numbered 1, after V lost 8 bases and J lost 3 bases. Germline CDR1 and CDR2: GTSNPN and SVGIG (reference sequence). CDR3 residues: CAGQGYTEAFF. In nucleotides, the CDR3 is TGTGCCGGACAGGGGTACACTGAAGCTTTCTTT.

This chain links TRBV6-1 with TRBJ1-2; D might be TRBD1 (5 bases). Germline V gene lookup returns CDR1 MNHNS and CDR2 SASEGT. V was shortened by 3 bases and J by 2 bases, with 19 bases between the two germline ends. The CDR3 is made up of 17 amino acids. CDR3 sequence (DNA): TGTGCCAGCAGTGATCCAGGGATGTGGGGAAAGAACTATGGCTACACCTTC. This translates into CASSDPGMWGKNYGYTF.

The chain couples TRBV6-1 to TRBJ2-6; 9 nucleotides align to TRBD1. Unmatched junction bases numbered 4, after V lost 6 bases and J lost 7 bases. The CDR3 is 14 amino acids. Per germline, CDR1 MNHNS and CDR2 SASEGT. In nucleotides, the CDR3 is TGTGCCAGCAGAAACAGGGGGCATGCCAACGTCCTGACTTTC. Its translation is CASRNRGHANVLTF.